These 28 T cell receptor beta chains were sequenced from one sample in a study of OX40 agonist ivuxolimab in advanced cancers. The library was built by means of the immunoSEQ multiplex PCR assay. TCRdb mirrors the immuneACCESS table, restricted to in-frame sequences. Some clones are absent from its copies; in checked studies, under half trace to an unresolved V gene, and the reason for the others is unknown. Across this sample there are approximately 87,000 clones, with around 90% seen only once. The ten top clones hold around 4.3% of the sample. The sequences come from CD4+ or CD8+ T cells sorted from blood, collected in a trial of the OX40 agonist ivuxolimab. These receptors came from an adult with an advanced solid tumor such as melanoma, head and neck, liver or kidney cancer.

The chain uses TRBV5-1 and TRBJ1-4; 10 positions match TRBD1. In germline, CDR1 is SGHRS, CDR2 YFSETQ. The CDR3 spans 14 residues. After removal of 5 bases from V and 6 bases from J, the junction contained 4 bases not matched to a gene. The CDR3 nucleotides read TGCGCCAGCAGTTCCGGGACAGGGGATGAAAAACTGTTTTTT. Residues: CASSSGTGDEKLFF.

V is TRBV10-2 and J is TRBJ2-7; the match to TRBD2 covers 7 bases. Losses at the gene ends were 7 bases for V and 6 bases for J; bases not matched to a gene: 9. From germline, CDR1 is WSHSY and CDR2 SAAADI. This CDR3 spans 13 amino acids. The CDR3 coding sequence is TGCGCCAGCACTCCGCGGGAGCGTAGCGAGCAGTACTTC. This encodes CASTPRERSEQYF.

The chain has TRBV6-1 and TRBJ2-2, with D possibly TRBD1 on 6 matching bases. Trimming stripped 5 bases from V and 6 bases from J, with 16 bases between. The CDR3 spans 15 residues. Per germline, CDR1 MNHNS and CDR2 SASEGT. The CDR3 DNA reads TGTGCCAGCAGTAGACAGGACTTGGAAGCCGGGGAGCTGTTTTTT. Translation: CASSRQDLEAGELFF.

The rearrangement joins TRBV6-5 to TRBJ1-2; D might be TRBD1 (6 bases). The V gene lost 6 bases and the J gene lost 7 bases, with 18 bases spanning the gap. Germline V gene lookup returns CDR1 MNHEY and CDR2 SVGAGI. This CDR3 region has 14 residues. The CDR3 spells CASRVGAMGSGYTF. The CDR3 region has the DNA TGTGCCAGCAGGGTGGGGGCTATGGGGTCTGGCTACACCTTC.

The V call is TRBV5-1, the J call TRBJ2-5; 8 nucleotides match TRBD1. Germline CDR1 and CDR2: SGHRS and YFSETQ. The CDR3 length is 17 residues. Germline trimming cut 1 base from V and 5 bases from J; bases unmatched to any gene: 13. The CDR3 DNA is TGCGCCAGCAGCTTGACCTTCAGGCCAGGGGGCTTGGAGACCCAGTACTTC. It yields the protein CASSLTFRPGGLETQYF.

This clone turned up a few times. CDR3 loop: CAWKKGLAGNEQFF. The CDR3 coding sequence is TGTGCCTGGAAAAAGGGGCTAGCGGGAAATGAGCAGTTCTTC. The chain combines TRBV30 with TRBJ2-1, with TRBD2 matching 9 bases. CDR1 and CDR2 (germline): GTSNPN, SVGIG (reference sequence). Germline trimming cut 4 bases from V and 7 bases from J; bases unmatched to any gene: 8. The CDR3 covers 14 residues.

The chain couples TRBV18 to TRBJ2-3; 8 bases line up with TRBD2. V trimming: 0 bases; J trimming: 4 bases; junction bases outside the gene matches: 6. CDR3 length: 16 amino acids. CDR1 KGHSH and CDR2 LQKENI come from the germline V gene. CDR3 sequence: CASSPPAGLDPDTQYF. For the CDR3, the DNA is TGTGCCAGCTCACCACCGGCGGGACTAGACCCAGATACGCAGTATTTT.

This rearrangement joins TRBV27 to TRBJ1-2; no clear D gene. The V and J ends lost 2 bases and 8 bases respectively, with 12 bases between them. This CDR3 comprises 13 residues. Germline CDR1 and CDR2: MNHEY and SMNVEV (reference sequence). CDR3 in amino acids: CASSLQPVGGYTF. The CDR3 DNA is TGTGCCAGCAGTTTACAGCCCGTGGGGGGCTACACCTTC.

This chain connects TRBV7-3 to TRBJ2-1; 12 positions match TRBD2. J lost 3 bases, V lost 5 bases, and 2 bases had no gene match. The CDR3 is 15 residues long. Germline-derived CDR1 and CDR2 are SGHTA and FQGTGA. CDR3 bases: TGTGCCAGCAGCCCGACTAGCGGGAGCTACAATGAGCAGTTCTTC. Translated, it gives CASSPTSGSYNEQFF. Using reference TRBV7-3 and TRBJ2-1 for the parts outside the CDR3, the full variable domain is GAGVSQTPSNKVTEKGKYVELRCDPISGHTALYWYRQSLGQGPEFLIYFQGTGAADDSGLPNDRFFAVRPEGSVSTLKIQRTERGDSAVYLCASSPTSGSYNEQFFGPGTRLTVL.

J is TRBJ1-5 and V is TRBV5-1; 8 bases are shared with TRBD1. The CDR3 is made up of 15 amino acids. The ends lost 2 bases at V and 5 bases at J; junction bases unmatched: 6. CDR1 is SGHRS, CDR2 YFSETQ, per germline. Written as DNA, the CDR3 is TGCGCCAGCAGCTTTTCAGGGGGCAGAGATCAGCCCCAGCATTTT. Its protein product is CASSFSGGRDQPQHF.

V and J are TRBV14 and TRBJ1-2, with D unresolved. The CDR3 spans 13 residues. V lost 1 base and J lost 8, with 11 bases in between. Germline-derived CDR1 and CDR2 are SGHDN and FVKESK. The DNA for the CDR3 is TGTGCCAGCAGCCAAGGAGGAGGGAAAGGCTACACCTTC. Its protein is CASSQGGGKGYTF.

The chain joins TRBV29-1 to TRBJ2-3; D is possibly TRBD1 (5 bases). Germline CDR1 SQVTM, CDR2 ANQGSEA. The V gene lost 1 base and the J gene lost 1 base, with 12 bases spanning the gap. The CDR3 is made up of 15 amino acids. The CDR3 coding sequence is TGCAGCGTTGAAGGGTCGCAGGGTGGCACAGATACGCAGTATTTT. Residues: CSVEGSQGGTDTQYF.

In DNA form, the CDR3 reads TGTGCCAGCAGCTTAGATCAGGGCAGGGTCCACGAGCAGTACTTC. It yields the protein CASSLDQGRVHEQYF. The V call is TRBV11-3, the J call TRBJ2-5, with a weak D call TRBD1 (5 bases). The last part of the DNA fits TRBJ2-7 better; the J call may be wrong. The CDR3 sequence is 15 residues long. CDR1 is SGHNT, CDR2 YENEEA, per germline.

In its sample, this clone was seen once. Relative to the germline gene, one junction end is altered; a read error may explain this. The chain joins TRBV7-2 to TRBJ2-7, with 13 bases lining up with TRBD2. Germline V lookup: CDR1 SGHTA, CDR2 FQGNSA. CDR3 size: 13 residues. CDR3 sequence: CASSPRWTSGGSF. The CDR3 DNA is TGTGCCAGCAGCCCGCGCTGGACTAGCGGGGGCTCCTTC.

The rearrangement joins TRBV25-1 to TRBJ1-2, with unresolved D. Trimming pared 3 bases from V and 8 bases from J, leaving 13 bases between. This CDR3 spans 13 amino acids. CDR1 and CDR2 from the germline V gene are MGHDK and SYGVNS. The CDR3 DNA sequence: TGTGCCAGCAGTGAGTTTAGATACCAAGGCTACACCTTC. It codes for CASSEFRYQGYTF.

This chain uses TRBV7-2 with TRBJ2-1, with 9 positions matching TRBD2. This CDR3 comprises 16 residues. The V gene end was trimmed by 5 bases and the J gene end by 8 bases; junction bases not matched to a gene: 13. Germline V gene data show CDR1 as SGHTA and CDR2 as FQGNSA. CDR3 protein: CASSPSRGRAVDEQFF. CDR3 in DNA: TGTGCCAGCAGCCCCTCGCGCGGGAGGGCCGTTGATGAGCAGTTCTTC.

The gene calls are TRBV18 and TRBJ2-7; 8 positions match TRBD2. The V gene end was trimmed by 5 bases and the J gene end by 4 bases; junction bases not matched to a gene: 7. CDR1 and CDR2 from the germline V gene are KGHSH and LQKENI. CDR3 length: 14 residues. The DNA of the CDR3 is TGTGCCAGCTCAAGTAGCGGGAACGGTTACGAGCAGTACTTC. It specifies CASSSSGNGYEQYF. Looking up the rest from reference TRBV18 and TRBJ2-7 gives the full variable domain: NAGVMQNPRHLVRRRGQEARLRCSPMKGHSHVYWYRQLPEEGLKFMVYLQKENIIDESGMPKERFSAEFPKEGPSILRIQQVVRGDSAAYFCASSSSGNGYEQYFGPGTRLTVT.

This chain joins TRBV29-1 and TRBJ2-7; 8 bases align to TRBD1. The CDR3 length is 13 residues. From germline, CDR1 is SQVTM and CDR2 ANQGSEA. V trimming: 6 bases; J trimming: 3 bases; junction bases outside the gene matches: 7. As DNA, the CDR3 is TGCAGCGTCATCGGGGACAGGCTCTACGAGCAGTACTTC. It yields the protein CSVIGDRLYEQYF.

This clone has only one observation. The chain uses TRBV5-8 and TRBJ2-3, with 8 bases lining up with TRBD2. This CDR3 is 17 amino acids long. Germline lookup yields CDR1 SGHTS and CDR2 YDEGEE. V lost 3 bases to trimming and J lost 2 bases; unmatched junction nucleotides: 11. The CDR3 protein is CASSSEGTSAPTDTQYF. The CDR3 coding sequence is TGTGCCAGCAGCTCAGAAGGGACTAGTGCGCCCACAGATACGCAGTATTTT.

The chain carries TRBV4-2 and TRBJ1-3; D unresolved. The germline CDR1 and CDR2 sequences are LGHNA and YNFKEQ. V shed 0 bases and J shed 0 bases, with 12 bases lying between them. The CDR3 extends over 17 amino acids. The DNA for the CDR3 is TGTGCCAGCAGCCAAGAATTAGGGCTTAGCTCTGGAAACACCATATATTTT. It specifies CASSQELGLSSGNTIYF.

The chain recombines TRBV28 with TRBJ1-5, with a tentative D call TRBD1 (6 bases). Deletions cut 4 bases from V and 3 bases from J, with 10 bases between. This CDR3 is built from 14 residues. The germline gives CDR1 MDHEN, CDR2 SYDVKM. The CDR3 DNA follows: TGTGCCAGCAGTTCCACAGGGAACAATCAGCCCCAGCATTTT. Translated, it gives CASSSTGNNQPQHF.

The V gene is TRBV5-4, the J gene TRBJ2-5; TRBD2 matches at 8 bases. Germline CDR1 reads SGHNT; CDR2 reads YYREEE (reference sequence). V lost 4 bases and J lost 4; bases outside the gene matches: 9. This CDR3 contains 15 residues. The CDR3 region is CASSAGGGSSETQYF. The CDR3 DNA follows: TGTGCCAGCAGCGCCGGGGGGGGTTCTTCAGAGACCCAGTACTTC.

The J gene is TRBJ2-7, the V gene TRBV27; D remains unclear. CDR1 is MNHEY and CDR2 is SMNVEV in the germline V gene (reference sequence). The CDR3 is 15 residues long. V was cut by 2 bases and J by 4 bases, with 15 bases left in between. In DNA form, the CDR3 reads TGTGCCAGCAGTTTAAGCCCAGTTGATACGTACGAGCAGTACTTC. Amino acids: CASSLSPVDTYEQYF.

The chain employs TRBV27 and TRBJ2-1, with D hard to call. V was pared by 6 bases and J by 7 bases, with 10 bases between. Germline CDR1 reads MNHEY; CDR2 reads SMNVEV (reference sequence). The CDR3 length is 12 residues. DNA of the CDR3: TGTGCCAGCAGCCTTACTCGTAATGAGCAGTTCTTC. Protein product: CASSLTRNEQFF.

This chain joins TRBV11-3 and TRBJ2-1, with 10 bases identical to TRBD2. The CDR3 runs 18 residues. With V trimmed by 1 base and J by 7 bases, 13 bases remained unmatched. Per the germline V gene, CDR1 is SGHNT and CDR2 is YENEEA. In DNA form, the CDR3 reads TGTGCCAGCAGCTTAGGGCTAGCGGGAGAGGCGGGTCGGAATGAGCAGTTCTTC. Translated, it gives CASSLGLAGEAGRNEQFF.

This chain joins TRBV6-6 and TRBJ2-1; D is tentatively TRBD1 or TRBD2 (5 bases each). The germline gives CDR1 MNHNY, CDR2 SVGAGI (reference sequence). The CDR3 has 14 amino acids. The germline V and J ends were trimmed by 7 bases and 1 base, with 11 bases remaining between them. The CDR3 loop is CASTRDGSYNEQFF. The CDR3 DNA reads TGTGCCAGCACCCGGGACGGATCCTACAATGAGCAGTTCTTC.

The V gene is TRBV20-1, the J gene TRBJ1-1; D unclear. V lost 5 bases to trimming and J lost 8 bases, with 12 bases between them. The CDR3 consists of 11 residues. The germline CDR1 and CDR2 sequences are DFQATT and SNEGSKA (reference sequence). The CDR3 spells CSAARGEEAFF. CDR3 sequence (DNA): TGCAGTGCTGCCCGAGGAGAGGAAGCTTTCTTT.

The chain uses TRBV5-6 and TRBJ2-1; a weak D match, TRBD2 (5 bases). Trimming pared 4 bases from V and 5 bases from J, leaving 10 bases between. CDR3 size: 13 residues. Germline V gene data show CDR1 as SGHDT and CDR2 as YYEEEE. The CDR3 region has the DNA TGTGCCAGCAGCCGAACTAGTCACAATGAGCAGTTCTTC. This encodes CASSRTSHNEQFF.